The 8 T cell receptor beta chains presented below share a single source sample, sequenced in a study of beta chain features in type 1 diabetes. Expressed TCRB transcripts were sequenced because the isolated RNA had all been reverse transcribed beforehand. Profiled with immunoSEQ multiplex PCR; TCRdb holds only in-frame clones, not every one. The sample shows some 300,000 clones, 8% of them seen only once. Sequenced sample: central memory CD4+ T cells from blood. Source of these receptors: a young woman in good health.

This clone was counted only a few times. The CDR3 sequence is CASSLNGRYNEQFF. CDR3 sequence (DNA): TGCGCCAGCAGCTTGAACGGGAGATACAATGAGCAGTTCTTC. The rearrangement uses TRBV5-1 and TRBJ2-1; the D gene is possibly TRBD2 (6 bases). The CDR3 extends over 14 amino acids. Trimming removed 1 base at V and 4 bases at J, with 9 bases between. The germline gives CDR1 SGHRS, CDR2 YFSETQ. The complete variable domain, with remaining parts taken from reference TRBV5-1 and TRBJ2-1, reads KAGVTQTPRYLIKTRGQQVTLSCSPISGHRSVSWYQQTPGQGLQFLFEYFSETQRNKGNFPGRFSGRQFSNSRSEMNVSTLELGDSALYLCASSLNGRYNEQFFGPGTRLTVL.

The chain combines TRBV18 with TRBJ2-7; TRBD1 aligns across 10 bases. This CDR3 comprises 16 residues. The V gene's germline CDR1 is KGHSH and CDR2 LQKENI. Trimming at V came to 1 base and at J to 4 bases, leaving 7 bases not matched to a gene. Here the CDR3 DNA reads TGTGCCAGCTCACCACGGAGGGGGACAGGGGAATACGAGCAGTACTTC. Residues: CASSPRRGTGEYEQYF.

The V and J genes are TRBV7-8 and TRBJ2-5; 12 bases are shared with TRBD2. V lost 6 bases and J lost 5; bases outside the gene matches: 7. The CDR3 has 15 amino acids. Germline V gives CDR1 SGHVS, CDR2 FQNEAQ. The CDR3 loop reads CASRPDTSGGETQYF. The CDR3 bases are TGTGCCAGCAGGCCAGACACTAGCGGGGGGGAGACCCAGTACTTC.

The chain employs TRBV30 and TRBJ1-4, with no clear D. Trimming left V 3 bases short and J 7 bases short, with 12 bases between. CDR1 GTSNPN and CDR2 SVGIG come from the germline V gene (reference sequence). This CDR3 has 13 residues. CDR3 nucleotides: TGTGCCTGGAGCGGTCCGGGCGGTGAAAAACTGTTTTTT. Translation: CAWSGPGGEKLFF.

This clone was detected a few times. The DNA of the CDR3 is TGTGCCAGCAGTTACACGTACTCAGGGAATCCACCCCTCCACTTT. Encoded protein: CASSYTYSGNPPLHF. This chain joins TRBV6-5 and TRBJ1-6, with TRBD1 as a possible D gene (5 bases). This CDR3 contains 15 residues. Germline CDR1 reads MNHEY; CDR2 reads SVGAGI. Between the trimmed V and J ends, which lost 2 bases and 11 bases, there was a span of 16 bases.

In this sample, this clone turned up a few times. CDR3 nucleotides: TGTGCCAGCAGCAAGTTATCTCGGAGTTTCAATGAGCAGTTCTTC. Translating gives CASSKLSRSFNEQFF. The chain employs TRBV27 and TRBJ2-1; no firm D call. The CDR3 is 15 residues long. The V gene lost 6 bases and the J gene lost 6 bases, with 18 bases spanning the gap. Germline V CDR1 and CDR2: MNHEY, SMNVEV (reference sequence).

This clone came up a few times. V is TRBV4-2 and J is TRBJ1-1; a possible D gene is TRBD1 (6 bases). This CDR3 is built from 15 residues. Trimming took 0 bases from V and 4 from J, leaving 12 bases between them. The germline V gene has CDR1 LGHNA and CDR2 YNFKEQ. Here the CDR3 DNA reads TGTGCCAGCAGCCAAGAACAGGGCTGGAGCACTGAAGCTTTCTTT. This gives the protein CASSQEQGWSTEAFF.

The table lists this clone with a few counts. This chain connects TRBV6-5 to TRBJ2-1; 9 bases match TRBD2. The ends lost 6 bases at V and 6 bases at J; junction bases unmatched: 6. The CDR3 extends over 14 amino acids. Germline CDR1 is MNHEY and CDR2 is SVGAGI. Here the CDR3 reads CASSRPTSGNEQFF. The CDR3, as DNA: TGTGCCAGCAGCCGACCGACTAGCGGCAATGAGCAGTTCTTC.